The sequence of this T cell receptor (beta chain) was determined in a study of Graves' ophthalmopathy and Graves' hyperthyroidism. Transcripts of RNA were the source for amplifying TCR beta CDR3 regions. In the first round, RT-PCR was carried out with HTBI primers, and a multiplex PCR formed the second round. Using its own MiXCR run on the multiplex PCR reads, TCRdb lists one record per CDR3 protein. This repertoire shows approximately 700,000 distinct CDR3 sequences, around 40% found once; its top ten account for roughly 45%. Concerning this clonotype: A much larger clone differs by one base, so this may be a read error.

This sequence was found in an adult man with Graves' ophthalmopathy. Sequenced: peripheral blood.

The CDR3 bases are TGTGCCAGCAGTTACCACCCACGGACACAGGGCTACACCTTC. This translates into CASSYHPRTQGYTF. The chain recombines TRBV7-8 with TRBJ1-2, with D possibly being TRBD1 (5 bases). CDR1 and CDR2 (germline): SGHVS, FQNEAQ. Trimming stripped 6 bases from V and 8 bases from J, with 19 bases between. The CDR3 loop spans 14 amino acids.